The 8 T cell receptor beta chains in this list originate from one sample, sequenced in a study of human T cells and chemical hapten exposure. As to time point: patch test 1, 2 weeks after DPC sensitization. Treatment given: therapeutic diphenylcyclopropenone sensitization with weekly scalp DPC. In TCRdb, the RACE reads were re-called with MiXCR into one record per CDR3 protein. The table lists around 300,000 distinct CDR3 sequences, 5.5% to 8% of them singletons. The specimen comprised whole blood, sampled in connection with sensitization to the hapten diphenylcyclopropenone (DPC). The receptor source for this set is a woman aged 18-29 years with alopecia areata. Some clones in this sample may be carry-over from other donors' samples.

The chain couples TRBV6-5 to TRBJ2-5; 9 bases match TRBD2. Trimming at V came to 0 bases and at J to 2 bases, leaving 4 bases not matched to a gene. From germline, CDR1 is MNHEY and CDR2 SVGAGI. The CDR3 covers 16 residues. The CDR3 DNA is TGTGCCAGCAGTTACTCGGCTAGCGGGGTACAAGAGACCCAGTACTTC. This translates into CASSYSASGVQETQYF.

In its sample, this clonotype was seen many times. In DNA form, the CDR3 reads TGTGCCAGCAGCCCTGGGGGATATACGCAGTATTTT. Translation gives CASSPGGYTQYF. The chain employs TRBV14 and TRBJ2-3; D is tentatively TRBD1 or TRBD2 (5 bases each). The CDR3 is 12 amino acids. V was cut by 4 bases and J by 7 bases, with 9 bases left in between. CDR1 is SGHDN and CDR2 is FVKESK in the germline V gene.

This clonotype was seen many times. This chain links TRBV25-1 with TRBJ2-7; TRBD1 aligns across 11 bases. Germline values: CDR1 MGHDK, CDR2 SYGVNS. The CDR3 extends over 15 amino acids. The ends lost 3 bases at V and 6 bases at J; junction bases unmatched: 7. The CDR3, as DNA: TGTGCCAGCAGTGATCTAGGACAGGGGGCGAGCGAGCAGTACTTC. Protein sequence: CASSDLGQGASEQYF.

The J gene is TRBJ2-2, the V gene TRBV20-1, with D unclear. The CDR3 contains 14 residues. CDR1 is DFQATT, CDR2 SNEGSKA, per germline (reference sequence). V lost 6 bases to trimming and J lost 1 base, with 12 bases between them. The CDR3 DNA is TGCAGTGCCCAGAGAGGAGAGAACACCGGGGAGCTGTTTTTT. This gives the protein CSAQRGENTGELFF.

This clonotype was recorded a few times. The chain has TRBV7-2 and TRBJ1-1; 7 bases fit TRBD1. CDR1 and CDR2 (germline): SGHTA, FQGNSA. The CDR3 length is 14 residues. The trim removed 5 bases at V and 4 bases at J, leaving 7 bases unmatched. The CDR3 DNA reads TGTGCCAGCAGCAGGACAGGTACGCCCACTGAAGCTTTCTTT. It yields the protein CASSRTGTPTEAFF.

The chain is built from TRBV9 and TRBJ2-3; 14 bases agree with TRBD2. CDR1 SGDLS and CDR2 YYNGEE come from the germline V gene. CDR3 length: 17 residues. V dropped 1 base and J dropped 4; count of bases not matched to a gene: 5. The CDR3 DNA is TGTGCCAGCAGCGTATTGACTAGCGGGGGGGCGTCAGATACGCAGTATTTT. It encodes CASSVLTSGGASDTQYF.

This clonotype was found many times. This sequence joins TRBV2 and TRBJ2-3, with D hard to call. Germline-derived CDR1 and CDR2 are SNHLY and FYNNEI. CDR3 size: 14 residues. The V gene lost 7 bases and the J gene lost 2 bases, with 13 bases spanning the gap. This CDR3 is CASTLNTHTDTQYF. The CDR3 DNA reads as TGTGCCAGCACCCTGAACACACACACAGATACGCAGTATTTT.

This clonotype was seen a few times. This chain connects TRBV4-3 to TRBJ1-1; no reliable D call. Germline lookup yields CDR1 LGHNA and CDR2 YSLEER. This CDR3 has 17 amino acids. Between the trimmed V and J ends, which lost 3 bases and 0 bases, there was a span of 17 bases. The CDR3 DNA is TGCGCCAGCAGCCATCGTCTAGGGAACGAGATGAACACTGAAGCTTTCTTT. Encoded protein: CASSHRLGNEMNTEAFF.